This T cell receptor (beta chain) is drawn from a study of PD-L1 blockade in urothelial cancer. Across the study: Most patients, about 90% of the roughly 29, were males with bladder-origin cancer. Specimens of blood held a median count of about 140,000 T cells.

The CDR3 contains 18 residues. Germline V gives CDR1 SSHAT, CDR2 FNYEAQ (reference sequence). Comments on this clone: The junction and the germline gene differ at one end; a read error may be behind it.

The method was immunoSEQ multiplex PCR; TCRdb's version includes in-frame clones alone and lacks a portion of them. Among approximately 58,000 clones listed, roughly 87% were seen once. Sequencing was performed on PBMCs, taken around atezolizumab (anti-PD-L1) treatment. The sequence came from a man between 65 and 79 years old with urothelial cancer. The gene calls are TRBV7-7 and TRBJ2-7; 8 bases are a match to TRBD2. CDR3 in DNA: TGTGCTAGCAGCTTAACTAGCGGTGAGCCTCTTCCTTTCTACGAGCAGTACTTC. Translating gives CASSLTSGEPLPFYEQYF.